This T cell receptor beta chain was identified during a study of beta chain features in type 1 diabetes (dated by TCRdb to between 2018 and 2020). Some background on the complete study: No differences in mean age, gender distribution, total cell number or subset yield were found between patients and healthy donors. Regulatory and stem cell-like memory subsets were obtained from only 8 patients and roughly 8 healthy donors, while naive and central memory subsets were obtained from all 30 or so donors. Across all samples, roughly 110,000,000 sorted cells were examined, and cell number per subset correlated strongly with RNA yield. The study compared the TCRB repertoires of sorted circulating CD4+ T cell subsets in recently diagnosed type 1 diabetes patients with those in matched healthy donors. What the research found in general, with its limitations: Shorter templates might have been favored by PCR, but patient and control samples were amplified and corrected together, so both groups would have been affected equally by any skew. Because cDNA rather than genomic DNA was sequenced, highly expressing activated cells could have been over-represented, although no difference in activation and CD3 levels was found between groups. Because small numbers of individuals were included in the HLA sub-analyses, any influence of HLA type on TCRB rearrangement was left unresolved. Naive, central memory and regulatory TCRB repertoires appeared to be more alike among patients than among healthy donors. A moderate but significant shortening of TCRB CDR3 length was observed in type 1 diabetes patients in all four CD4+ subsets. At VDJ recombination sites, type 1 diabetes patients had fewer insertions and more deleted nucleotides, which implies abnormalities in thymic rearrangement.

Each donor gave one peripheral blood draw, averaging approximately 110 mL, which was collected into heparinised tubes. A BD FACSAria II was used to sort naive, central memory, regulatory and stem cell-like memory CD4+ T cells with a panel that included CD45RO, CCR7, CD25, CD127, CD95 and CD27. Every sorted population had a purity above 95%. PBMCs were isolated right away by Lymphoprep density gradient centrifugation and were stained directly, without culture. To minimize batch effects, samples were stained and sorted in pairs, one healthy donor with one patient per experiment. The CDR3 has 14 amino acids, counting the end cysteine and phenylalanine. The only DNA kept is the CDR3, 42 bases in frame from the first base. From the germline V gene, CDR1 is MNHEY and CDR2 is SVGAGI. V sheds 2 bases and J sheds 3 bases, leaving 11 bases between their ends. Comment on this clone: What antigen it recognizes has not been identified. No base quality information exists; no much larger clone differs at one position.

All of the isolated RNA was reverse transcribed with the High Capacity cDNA Reverse Transcription Kit, so expressed TCRB transcripts were sequenced. Naive, central memory and regulatory T cell samples underwent deep immunoSEQ sequencing, averaging approximately 3.3 million total reads per sample. After sorted cells were lysed in RLT buffer, RNA was extracted with DNase-treated RNeasy Micro or Mini kits, with the choice depending on cell number. To prevent cross-contamination, every cell subset was processed on its own, while patient and healthy donor samples were processed together. TCRB sequences were amplified from cDNA with the immunoSEQ multiplex PCR, producing 87-bp fragments spanning the CDR3 region. Sequencing of the amplicons was done on the Illumina HiSeq platform. Under the source paper's analysis protocol: PCR bias was computationally corrected using synthetic template baselines, reads within Hamming distance 2 were collapsed, and singletons that could not be merged were discarded. Reads were aligned against IMGT to assign V, D and J genes, CDR3 length and insertions or deletions at six rearrangement sites. Within each subset, clonotype counts were normalized to the number of sorted cells before true diversity and Gini coefficients were calculated with the tcR R package. The overlap coefficient, calculated on TCRB nucleotide sequences, was used to quantify repertoire sharing. This immuneACCESS table, as held by TCRdb, lists in-frame sequences with V and J called but not all clones. Of the missing ones, under half trace to an unresolved V gene in checked studies; the others have no known cause. The V and J calls and the clone size are those of that table, but D and trimming were determined from the DNA. Across this sample there are about 220,000 clones, with 11% seen only once. Of the sample, roughly 1.4% is held by the ten largest clones.

This TCR derives from a man aged 18 to 35 in good health. The sequencing sample was made of central memory CD4+ T cells from blood. Recombination linked TRBV6-5 to TRBJ2-7; the D gene assignment is ambiguous. The DNA sequence follows: TGTGCCAGCAGTTACCAGGAGACCTACTACGAGCAGTACTTC. Translation gives CASSYQETYYEQYF.